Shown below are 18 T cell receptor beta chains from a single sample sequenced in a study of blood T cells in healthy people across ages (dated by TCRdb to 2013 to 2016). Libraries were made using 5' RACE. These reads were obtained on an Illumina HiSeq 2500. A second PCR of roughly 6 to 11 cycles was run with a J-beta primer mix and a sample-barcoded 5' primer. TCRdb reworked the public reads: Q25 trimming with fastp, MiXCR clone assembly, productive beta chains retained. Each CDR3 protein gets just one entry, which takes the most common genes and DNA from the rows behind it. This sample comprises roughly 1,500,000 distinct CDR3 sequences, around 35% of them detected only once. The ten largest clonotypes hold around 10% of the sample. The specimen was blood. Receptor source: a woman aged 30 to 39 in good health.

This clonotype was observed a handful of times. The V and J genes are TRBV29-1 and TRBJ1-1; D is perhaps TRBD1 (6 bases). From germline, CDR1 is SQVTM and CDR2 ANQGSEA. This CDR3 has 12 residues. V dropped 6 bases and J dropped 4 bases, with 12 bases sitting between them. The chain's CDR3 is CSVDSDSTEAFF. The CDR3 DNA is TGCAGCGTGGACAGTGACAGCACTGAAGCTTTCTTT.

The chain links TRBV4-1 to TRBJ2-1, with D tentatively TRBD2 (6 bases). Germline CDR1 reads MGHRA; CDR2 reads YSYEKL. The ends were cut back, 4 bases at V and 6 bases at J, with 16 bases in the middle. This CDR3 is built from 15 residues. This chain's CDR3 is CASSPGGAGSNEQFF. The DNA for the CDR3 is TGCGCCAGCAGCCCGGGCGGTGCGGGGAGCAATGAGCAGTTCTTC.

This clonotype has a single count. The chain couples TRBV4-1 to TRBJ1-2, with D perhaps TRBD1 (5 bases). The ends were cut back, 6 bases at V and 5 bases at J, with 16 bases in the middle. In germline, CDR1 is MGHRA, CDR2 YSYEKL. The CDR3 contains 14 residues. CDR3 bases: TGCGCCAGCAGACCGCCGGGGGTGGGGTATGGCTACACCTTC. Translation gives CASRPPGVGYGYTF.

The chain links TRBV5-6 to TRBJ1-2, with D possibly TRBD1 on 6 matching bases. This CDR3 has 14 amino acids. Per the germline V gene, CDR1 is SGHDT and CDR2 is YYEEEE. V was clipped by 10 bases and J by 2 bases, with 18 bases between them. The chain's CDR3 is CADSLGQRNYGYTF. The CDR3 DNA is TGTGCCGACAGCCTGGGACAAAGGAACTATGGCTACACCTTC. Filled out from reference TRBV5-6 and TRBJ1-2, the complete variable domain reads DAGVTQSPTHLIKTRGQQVTLRCSPKSGHDTVSWYQQALGQGPQFIFQYYEEEERQRGNFPDRFSGHQFPNYSSELNVNALLLGDSALYLCADSLGQRNYGYTFGSGTRLTVV.

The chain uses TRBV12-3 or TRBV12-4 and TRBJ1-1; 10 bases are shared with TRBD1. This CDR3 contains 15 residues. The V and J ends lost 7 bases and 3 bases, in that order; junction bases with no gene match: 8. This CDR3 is CASTAMDRGDTEAFF. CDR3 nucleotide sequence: TGTGCCAGCACTGCCATGGACAGGGGGGACACTGAAGCTTTCTTT.

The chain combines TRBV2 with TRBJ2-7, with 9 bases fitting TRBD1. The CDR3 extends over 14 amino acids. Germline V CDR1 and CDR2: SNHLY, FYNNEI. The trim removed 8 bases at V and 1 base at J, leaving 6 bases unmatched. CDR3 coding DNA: TGTGCCAGCCTGGTGGGACAGGGTTCCTACGAGCAGTACTTC. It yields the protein CASLVGQGSYEQYF.

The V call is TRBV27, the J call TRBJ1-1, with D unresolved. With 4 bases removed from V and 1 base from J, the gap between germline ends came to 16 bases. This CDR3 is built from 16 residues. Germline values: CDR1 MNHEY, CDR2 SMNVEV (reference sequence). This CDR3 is CASSSLPRETNTEAFF. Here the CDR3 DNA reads TGTGCCAGCAGTTCCCTGCCTCGGGAGACGAACACTGAAGCTTTCTTT.

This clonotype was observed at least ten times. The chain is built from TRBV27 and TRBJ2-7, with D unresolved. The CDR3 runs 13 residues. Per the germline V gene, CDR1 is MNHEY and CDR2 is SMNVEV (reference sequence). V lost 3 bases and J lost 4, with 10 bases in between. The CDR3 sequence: CASSFVDGYEQYF. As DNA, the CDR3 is TGTGCCAGCAGTTTTGTGGACGGGTACGAGCAGTACTTC.

The CDR3 loop is CASSLGGLAVSDTQYF. DNA of the CDR3: TGTGCCAGCAGCTTAGGGGGACTAGCGGTTTCAGATACGCAGTATTTT. V gene TRBV13 combines with J gene TRBJ2-3; 11 bases align to TRBD2. The CDR3 is 16 residues long. Germline trimming cut 0 bases from V and 4 bases from J; bases unmatched to any gene: 3. From germline, CDR1 is PRHDT and CDR2 FYEKMQ (reference sequence).

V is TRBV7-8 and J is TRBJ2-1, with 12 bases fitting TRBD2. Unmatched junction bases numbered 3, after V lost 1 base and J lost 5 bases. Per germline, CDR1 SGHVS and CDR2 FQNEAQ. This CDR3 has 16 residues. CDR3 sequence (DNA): TGTGCCAGCAGCTTAGGACTAGCGGGAGAGCACAATGAGCAGTTCTTC. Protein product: CASSLGLAGEHNEQFF.

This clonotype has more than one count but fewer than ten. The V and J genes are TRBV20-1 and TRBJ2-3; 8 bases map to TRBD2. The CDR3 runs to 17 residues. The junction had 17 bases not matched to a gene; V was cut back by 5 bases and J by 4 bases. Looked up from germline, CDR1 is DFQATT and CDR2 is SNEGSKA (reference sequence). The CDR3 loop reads CSAPRAGTRIVSDTQYF. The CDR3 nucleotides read TGCAGTGCTCCCCGTGCCGGGACTAGGATCGTGTCAGATACGCAGTATTTT.

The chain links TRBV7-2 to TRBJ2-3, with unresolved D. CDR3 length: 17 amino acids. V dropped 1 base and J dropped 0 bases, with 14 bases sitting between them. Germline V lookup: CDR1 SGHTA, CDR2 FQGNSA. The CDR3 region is CASSLESLSISTDTQYF. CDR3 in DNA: TGTGCCAGCAGCTTAGAGAGTCTTTCTATAAGCACAGATACGCAGTATTTT. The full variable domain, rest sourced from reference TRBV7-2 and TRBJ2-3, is GAGVSQSPSNKVTEKGKDVELRCDPISGHTALYWYRQSLGQGLEFLIYFQGNSAPDKSGLPSDRFSAERTGGSVSTLTIQRTQQEDSAVYLCASSLESLSISTDTQYFGPGTRLTVL.

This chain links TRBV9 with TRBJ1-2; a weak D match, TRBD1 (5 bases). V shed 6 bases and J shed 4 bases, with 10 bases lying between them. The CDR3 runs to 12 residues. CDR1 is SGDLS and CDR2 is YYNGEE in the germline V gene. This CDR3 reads CASKGYSYGYTF. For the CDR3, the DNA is TGTGCCAGCAAGGGGTACAGCTATGGCTACACCTTC. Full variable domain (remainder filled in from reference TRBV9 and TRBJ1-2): DSGVTQTPKHLITATGQRVTLRCSPRSGDLSVYWYQQSLDQGLQFLIQYYNGEERAKGNILERFSAQQFPDLHSELNLSSLELGDSALYFCASKGYSYGYTFGSGTRLTVV.

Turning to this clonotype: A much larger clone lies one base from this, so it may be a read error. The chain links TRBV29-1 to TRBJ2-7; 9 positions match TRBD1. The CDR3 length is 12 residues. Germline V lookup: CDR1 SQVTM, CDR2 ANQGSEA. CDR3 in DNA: TGCGGCGCCGGGACAGGGAGCTACGAGCAGTACTTC. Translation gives CGAGTGSYEQYF.

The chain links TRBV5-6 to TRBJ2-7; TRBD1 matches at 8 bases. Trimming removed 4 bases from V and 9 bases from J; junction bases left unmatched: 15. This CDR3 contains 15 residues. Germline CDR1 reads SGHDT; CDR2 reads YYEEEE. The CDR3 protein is CASSLSGTGFLGQYF. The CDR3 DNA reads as TGTGCCAGCAGCCTGTCCGGGACAGGATTCCTAGGGCAGTACTTC.

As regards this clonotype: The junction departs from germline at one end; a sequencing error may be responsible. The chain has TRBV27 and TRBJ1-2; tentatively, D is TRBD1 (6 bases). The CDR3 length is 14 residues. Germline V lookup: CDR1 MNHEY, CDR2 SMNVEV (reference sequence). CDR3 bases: TGTACCAGCAGTCCGGGCCTGAGGGGGTATGGCTACACCTTC. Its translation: CTSSPGLRGYGYTF.

CDR3 coding DNA: TGTGCCAGCAGCTTAAGCGGGCTAGCGGGGAATGAAGATACGCAGTATTTT. This codes for CASSLSGLAGNEDTQYF. This chain joins TRBV11-1 and TRBJ2-3; 9 bases are a match to TRBD2. This CDR3 is built from 17 residues. The V and J ends lost 2 bases and 5 bases, in that order; junction bases with no gene match: 11. Germline-derived CDR1 and CDR2 are SGHAT and FQDESV (reference sequence).

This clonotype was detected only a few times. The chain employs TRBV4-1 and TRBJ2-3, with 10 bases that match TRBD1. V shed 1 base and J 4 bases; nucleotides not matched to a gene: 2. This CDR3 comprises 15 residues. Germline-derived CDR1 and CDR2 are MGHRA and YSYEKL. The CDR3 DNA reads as TGCGCCAGCAGCCAAGTGGGACAGGGGCCAGATACGCAGTATTTT. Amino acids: CASSQVGQGPDTQYF.